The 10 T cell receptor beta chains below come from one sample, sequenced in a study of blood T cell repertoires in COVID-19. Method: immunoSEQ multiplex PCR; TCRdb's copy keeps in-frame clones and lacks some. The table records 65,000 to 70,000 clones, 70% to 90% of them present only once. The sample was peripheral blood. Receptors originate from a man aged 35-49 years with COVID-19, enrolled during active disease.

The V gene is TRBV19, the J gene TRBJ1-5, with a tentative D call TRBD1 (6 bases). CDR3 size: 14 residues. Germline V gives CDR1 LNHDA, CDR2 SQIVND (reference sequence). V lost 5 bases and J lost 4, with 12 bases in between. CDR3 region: CASSRQAQNQPQHF. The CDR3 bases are TGTGCCAGTAGTCGACAGGCCCAAAATCAGCCCCAGCATTTT.

DNA of the CDR3: TGTGCCAGCAGTTTGCCGGGACTAGCGGAGTACAATGAGCAGTTCTTC. Protein product: CASSLPGLAEYNEQFF. The chain uses TRBV6-6 and TRBJ2-1, with TRBD2 matching 11 bases. The CDR3 totals 16 residues. J lost 4 bases, V lost 4 bases, and 6 bases had no gene match. Germline V lookup: CDR1 MNHNY, CDR2 SVGAGI (reference sequence).

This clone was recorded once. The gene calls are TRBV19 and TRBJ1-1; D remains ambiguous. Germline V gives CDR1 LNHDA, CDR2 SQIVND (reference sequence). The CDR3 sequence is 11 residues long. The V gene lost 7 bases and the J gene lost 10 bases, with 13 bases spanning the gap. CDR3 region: CASIERMGAFF. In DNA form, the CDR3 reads TGTGCCAGTATTGAGCGGATGGGAGCTTTCTTT.

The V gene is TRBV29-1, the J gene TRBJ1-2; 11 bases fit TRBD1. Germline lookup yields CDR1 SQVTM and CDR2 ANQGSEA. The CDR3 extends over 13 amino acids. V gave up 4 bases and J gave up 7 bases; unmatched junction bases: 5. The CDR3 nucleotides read TGCAGCGTTGGCGGACAGGGGGCGGGTGGCTACACCTTC. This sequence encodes CSVGGQGAGGYTF.

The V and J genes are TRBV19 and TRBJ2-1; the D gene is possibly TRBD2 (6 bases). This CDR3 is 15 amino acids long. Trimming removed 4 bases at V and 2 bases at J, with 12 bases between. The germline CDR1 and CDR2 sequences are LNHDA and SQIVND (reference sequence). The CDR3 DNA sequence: TGTGCCAGTAGTAATTCCGGGACTGCCTACAATGAGCAGTTCTTC. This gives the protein CASSNSGTAYNEQFF.

The CDR3, as DNA: TGTGCCAGCAGCCGCCCCCGGGGTAACACAGATACGCAGTATTTT. Protein sequence: CASSRPRGNTDTQYF. The gene calls are TRBV6-6 and TRBJ2-3; a weak D match, TRBD2 (5 bases). Germline CDR1 reads MNHNY; CDR2 reads SVGAGI (reference sequence). The CDR3 covers 15 residues. Trimming removed 6 bases from V and 2 bases from J, with 15 bases in between.

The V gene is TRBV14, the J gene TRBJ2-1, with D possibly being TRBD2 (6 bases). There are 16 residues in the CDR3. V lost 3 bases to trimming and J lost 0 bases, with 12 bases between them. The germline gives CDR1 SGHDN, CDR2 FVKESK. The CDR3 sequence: CASSHLWGDSYNEQFF. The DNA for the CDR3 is TGTGCCAGCAGCCACCTTTGGGGGGACTCCTACAATGAGCAGTTCTTC.

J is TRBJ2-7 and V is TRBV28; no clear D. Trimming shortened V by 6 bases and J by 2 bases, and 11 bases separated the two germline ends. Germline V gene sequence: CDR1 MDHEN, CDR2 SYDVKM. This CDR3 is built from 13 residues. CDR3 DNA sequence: TGTGCCAGCAGCCGAGGTGGTACCTACGAGCAGTACTTC. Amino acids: CASSRGGTYEQYF.

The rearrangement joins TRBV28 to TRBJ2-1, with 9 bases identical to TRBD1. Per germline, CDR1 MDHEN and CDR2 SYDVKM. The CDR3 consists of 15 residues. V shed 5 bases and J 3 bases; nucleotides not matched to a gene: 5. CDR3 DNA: TGTGCCAGCAGTGCACCGGGACAGGGCTACAATGAGCAGTTCTTC. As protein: CASSAPGQGYNEQFF.

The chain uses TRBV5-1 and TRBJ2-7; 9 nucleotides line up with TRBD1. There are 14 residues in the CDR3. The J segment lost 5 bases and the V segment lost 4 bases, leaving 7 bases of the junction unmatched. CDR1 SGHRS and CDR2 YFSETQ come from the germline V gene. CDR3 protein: CASSGGQGFNEQYF. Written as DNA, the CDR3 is TGCGCCAGCAGCGGAGGACAGGGGTTCAACGAGCAGTACTTC.